The rows below give T cell receptor beta chains drawn from one sample of a study of shared clonotypes between healthy human individuals. Data came from immunoSEQ multiplex PCR; TCRdb stores just in-frame clones and leaves some out. The sample holds about 2 million clones; about 95% are singletons and the top ten take roughly 1%. The sequenced sample consisted of naive CD8+ T cells sorted from blood. The receptors stem from a young man in good health. Both conserved end residues are part of each CDR3. The order of the fields is CDR3 protein, CDR3 DNA, D gene, clone size, CDR3 length, J gene, V gene. D genes are given only for firm matches. Clone size is stated in some rows and not others, as once, few, many or a class when expanded.

CDR3: CASSDRDRGIGGEKLFF
DNA: TGTGCCAGCAGCGACCGGGACAGGGGCATAGGCGGTGAAAAACTGTTTTTT
D: TRBD1
size: NA
length: 17
J: TRBJ1-4
V: TRBV9

CDR3: CASSDTQGINEQYF
DNA: TGTGCCAGCTCCGATACCCAGGGGATCAACGAGCAGTACTTC
D: NA
size: NA
length: 14
J: TRBJ2-7
V: TRBV18

CDR3: CASSQLAGAYNEQFF
DNA: TGCGCCAGCAGTCAATTAGCGGGGGCTTACAATGAGCAGTTCTTC
D: TRBD2
size: NA
length: 15
J: TRBJ2-1
V: TRBV23-1

CDR3: CASRSGSVNEQFF
DNA: TGTGCCAGCAGGAGCGGGAGCGTCAATGAGCAGTTCTTC
D: TRBD2
size: NA
length: 13
J: TRBJ2-1
V: TRBV6-5

CDR3: CASSEEGNTEAFF
DNA: TGTGCCAGCAGTGAAGAGGGGAACACTGAAGCTTTCTTT
D: NA
size: once
length: 13
J: TRBJ1-1
V: TRBV6-4

CDR3: CASTEDAYEQYF
DNA: TGTGCCAGCACCGAGGACGCCTACGAGCAGTACTTC
D: NA
size: NA
length: 12
J: TRBJ2-7
V: TRBV6-1

CDR3: CASSLGEVNTIYF
DNA: TGTGCCAGCAGCTTAGGGGAAGTAAACACCATATATTTT
D: NA
size: NA
length: 13
J: TRBJ1-3
V: TRBV7-8

CDR3: CASSPREEGTQYF
DNA: TGTGCCAGCAGTCCCCGGGAAGAAGGGACCCAGTACTTC
D: NA
size: once
length: 13
J: TRBJ2-5
V: TRBV27

CDR3: CACWNTEAFF
DNA: TGTGCCTGCTGGAACACTGAAGCTTTCTTT
D: NA
size: few
length: 10
J: TRBJ1-1
V: TRBV30

CDR3: CASSAGTSSYNEQFF
DNA: TGCGCCAGCAGCGCCGGGACTAGTAGTTACAATGAGCAGTTCTTC
D: TRBD2
size: NA
length: 15
J: TRBJ2-1
V: TRBV4-1

CDR3: CASSPFGSYEQYF
DNA: TGTGCCAGCAGTCCTTTTGGGTCCTACGAGCAGTACTTC
D: NA
size: NA
length: 13
J: TRBJ2-7
V: TRBV27

CDR3: CASSLGQGANYGYTF
DNA: TGCGCCAGCAGCCTAGGACAGGGGGCTAACTATGGCTACACCTTC
D: TRBD1
size: NA
length: 15
J: TRBJ1-2
V: TRBV5-1

CDR3: CASSLWRSPYNEQFF
DNA: TGTGCCAGCAGCTTATGGAGAAGCCCTTACAATGAGCAGTTCTTC
D: NA
size: NA
length: 15
J: TRBJ2-1
V: TRBV7-2

CDR3: CASSEGRDTQYF
DNA: TGCGCCAGCAGTGAGGGGAGAGATACGCAGTATTTT
D: NA
size: NA
length: 12
J: TRBJ2-3
V: TRBV10-1

CDR3: CASSLRGVVSETQYF
DNA: TGTGCCAGCAGTTTACGGGGTGTGGTGTCGGAGACCCAGTACTTC
D: NA
size: once
length: 15
J: TRBJ2-5
V: TRBV27

CDR3: CASSEPGQGQDQPQHF
DNA: TGTGCCAGCAGCGAACCGGGACAGGGGCAGGATCAGCCCCAGCATTTT
D: TRBD1
size: NA
length: 16
J: TRBJ1-5
V: TRBV6-1

CDR3: CASSLETSGINIQYF
DNA: TGCGCCAGCAGCTTGGAGACTAGCGGGATCAACATTCAGTACTTC
D: TRBD2
size: NA
length: 15
J: TRBJ2-4
V: TRBV5-1

CDR3: CASSTRLAGGPDEQYF
DNA: TGTGCCAGTAGTACCCGACTAGCGGGAGGGCCCGACGAGCAGTACTTC
D: TRBD2
size: NA
length: 16
J: TRBJ2-7
V: TRBV19

CDR3: CASSDPAGVSDTQYF
DNA: TGTGCCAGCAGCGATCCTGCGGGAGTGTCAGATACGCAGTATTTT
D: TRBD2
size: NA
length: 15
J: TRBJ2-3
V: TRBV9

CDR3: CASSQLVADTQYF
DNA: TGCGCCAGCAGCCAACTCGTCGCAGATACGCAGTATTTT
D: NA
size: NA
length: 13
J: TRBJ2-3
V: TRBV4-3

CDR3: CASSAGGSSYNEQFF
DNA: TGTGCCAGCAGCGCCGGGGGGAGTTCCTACAATGAGCAGTTCTTC
D: TRBD2
size: NA
length: 15
J: TRBJ2-1
V: TRBV9

CDR3: CASSPQGDTEAFF
DNA: TGTGCCAGCAGCCCACAGGGGGACACTGAAGCTTTCTTT
D: TRBD1
size: NA
length: 13
J: TRBJ1-1
V: TRBV7-2

CDR3: CASSFSAITDTQYF
DNA: TGCGCCAGCAGCTTTTCAGCTATTACAGATACGCAGTATTTT
D: NA
size: NA
length: 14
J: TRBJ2-3
V: TRBV5-1

CDR3: CASSFEGGGDQPQHF
DNA: TGTGCCAGCAGCTTCGAGGGAGGCGGTGATCAGCCCCAGCATTTT
D: NA
size: NA
length: 15
J: TRBJ1-5
V: TRBV7-9

CDR3: CASRRIAGRQEQYF
DNA: TGTGCCAGCCGAAGGATAGCGGGCCGCCAGGAGCAGTACTTC
D: TRBD2
size: NA
length: 14
J: TRBJ2-7
V: TRBV27

CDR3: CASSYDSQETQYF
DNA: TGTGCCAGCAGCTACGACAGCCAAGAGACCCAGTACTTC
D: NA
size: NA
length: 13
J: TRBJ2-5
V: TRBV5-4

CDR3: CASSFEQTGELFF
DNA: TGTGCCAGCAGTTTTGAGCAAACCGGGGAGCTGTTTTTT
D: NA
size: NA
length: 13
J: TRBJ2-2
V: TRBV6-5

CDR3: CASSRDREGLNTEAFF
DNA: TGTGCCAGTAGTAGGGACAGGGAAGGGCTGAACACTGAAGCTTTCTTT
D: TRBD1
size: NA
length: 16
J: TRBJ1-1
V: TRBV19

CDR3: CASSQALGIYNEQFF
DNA: TGCGCCAGCAGCCAGGCATTGGGAATTTACAATGAGCAGTTCTTC
D: NA
size: NA
length: 15
J: TRBJ2-1
V: TRBV4-1

CDR3: CASSQPRGHTEAFF
DNA: TGCGCCAGCAGCCAACCCAGGGGCCACACTGAAGCTTTCTTT
D: NA
size: NA
length: 14
J: TRBJ1-1
V: TRBV4-1

CDR3: CASSVVDSGTYNEQFF
DNA: TGTGCCAGCAGCGTAGTAGATAGCGGGACCTACAATGAGCAGTTCTTC
D: TRBD2
size: NA
length: 16
J: TRBJ2-1
V: TRBV9

CDR3: CASSSQRADGGGDTQYF
DNA: TGTGCCAGCAGCTCCCAGCGTGCGGACGGAGGAGGAGATACGCAGTATTTT
D: NA
size: NA
length: 17
J: TRBJ2-3
V: TRBV7-9

CDR3: CASSPYLGTGYEQYF
DNA: TGTGCCAGCAGCCCTTATCTGGGAACGGGCTACGAGCAGTACTTC
D: NA
size: NA
length: 15
J: TRBJ2-7
V: TRBV14

CDR3: CASALGLTYEQYF
DNA: TGTGCCAGCGCCCTCGGGTTAACCTACGAGCAGTACTTC
D: NA
size: NA
length: 13
J: TRBJ2-7
V: TRBV27

CDR3: CASSLDGELFF
DNA: TGTGCCAGCAGCCTTGACGGGGAGCTGTTTTTT
D: NA
size: NA
length: 11
J: TRBJ2-2
V: TRBV11-3

CDR3: CAWSVTQGVNTEAFF
DNA: TGTGCCTGGAGTGTAACCCAGGGGGTCAACACTGAAGCTTTCTTT
D: TRBD1
size: once
length: 15
J: TRBJ1-1
V: TRBV30

CDR3: CASSLTLIRSSYNSPLHF
DNA: TGTGCCAGCAGTTTAACCCTAATCCGGAGCTCCTATAATTCACCCCTCCACTTT
D: NA
size: NA
length: 18
J: TRBJ1-6
V: TRBV28

CDR3: CASSPPVGENTEAFF
DNA: TGTGCCAGCAGCCCCCCCGTAGGTGAGAACACTGAAGCTTTCTTT
D: NA
size: NA
length: 15
J: TRBJ1-1
V: TRBV7-8

CDR3: CASSQFVSDPSYNEQFF
DNA: TGTGCCAGCAGCCAATTTGTATCAGATCCTTCCTACAATGAGCAGTTCTTC
D: NA
size: once
length: 17
J: TRBJ2-1
V: TRBV11-2

CDR3: CASSLSGRAHSYNEQFF
DNA: TGTGCCAGCAGTTTATCAGGGCGGGCACACTCCTACAATGAGCAGTTCTTC
D: NA
size: NA
length: 17
J: TRBJ2-1
V: TRBV27

CDR3: CASSEVLAAYTDTQYF
DNA: TGTGCCAGCAGTGAAGTCCTAGCGGCATACACAGATACGCAGTATTTT
D: TRBD2
size: NA
length: 16
J: TRBJ2-3
V: TRBV2

CDR3: CASSLDTGHIAKNIQYF
DNA: TGTGCCAGCAGCTTAGACACCGGGCACATAGCCAAAAACATTCAGTACTTC
D: NA
size: NA
length: 17
J: TRBJ2-4
V: TRBV11-2